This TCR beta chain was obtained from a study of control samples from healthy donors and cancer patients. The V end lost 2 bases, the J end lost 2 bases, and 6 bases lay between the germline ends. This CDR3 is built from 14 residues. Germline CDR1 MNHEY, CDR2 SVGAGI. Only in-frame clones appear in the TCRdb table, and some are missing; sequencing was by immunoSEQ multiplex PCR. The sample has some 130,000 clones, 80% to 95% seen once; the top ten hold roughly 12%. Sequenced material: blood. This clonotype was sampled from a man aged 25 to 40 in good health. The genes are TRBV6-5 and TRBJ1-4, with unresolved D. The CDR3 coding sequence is TGTGCCAGCAGTTACGCGTATACTAATGAAAAACTGTTTTTT. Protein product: CASSYAYTNEKLFF.